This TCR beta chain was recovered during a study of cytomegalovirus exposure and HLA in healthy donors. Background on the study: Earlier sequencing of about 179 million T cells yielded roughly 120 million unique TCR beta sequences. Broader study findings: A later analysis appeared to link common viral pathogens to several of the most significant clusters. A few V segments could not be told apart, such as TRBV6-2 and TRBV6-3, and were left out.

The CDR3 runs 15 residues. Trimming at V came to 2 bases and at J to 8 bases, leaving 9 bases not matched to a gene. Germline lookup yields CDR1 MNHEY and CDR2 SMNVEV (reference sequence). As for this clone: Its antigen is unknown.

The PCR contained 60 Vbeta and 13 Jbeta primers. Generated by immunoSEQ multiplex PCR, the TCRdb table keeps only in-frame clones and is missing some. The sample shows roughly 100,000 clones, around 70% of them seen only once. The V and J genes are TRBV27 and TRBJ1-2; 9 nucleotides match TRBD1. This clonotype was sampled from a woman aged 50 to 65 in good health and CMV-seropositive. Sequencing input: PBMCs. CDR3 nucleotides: TGTGCCAGCAGTTTAAGCGAGTCGGGACAGGGAGGCTACACCTTC. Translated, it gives CASSLSESGQGGYTF.